The present entry profiles one T cell receptor beta chain with its context. Its specificity is unknown. Using immunoSEQ multiplex PCR, the repertoire was profiled, and TCRdb retains in-frame clones only, with some absent. Here the sample spans around 56,000 clones, over 65% being singletons. This record belongs to a study of vaccination effects on CD4 cells after COVID-19. CD4+ T cell isolation took place after 10 days of culture. Vaccinated recipients, who were negative for nucleocapsid antibodies, had no history of SARS-CoV-2 infection. Both day 3 and day 7 saw half the medium replaced with IL-2 medium. The specimen comprised CD4+ T cells from PBMCs cultured without peptide, sampled before COVID-19 vaccination. The source is a human donor who received a COVID-19 vaccine.

CDR3 residues: CASSGAEKDTQYF. The CDR3 bases are TGCGCCAGCAGTGGGGCAGAGAAGGATACGCAGTATTTT. The chain recombines TRBV5-1 with TRBJ2-3, with TRBD1 as a possible D gene (5 bases). V was shortened by 5 bases and J by 6 bases, with 13 bases between the two germline ends. This CDR3 contains 13 residues. The germline gives CDR1 SGHRS, CDR2 YFSETQ.